A selection of T cell receptor beta chains follows, all from one sample in a study of T cell changes during pregnancy in multiple sclerosis. Some clones are missing from TCRdb's copy, which holds only in-frame ones; the method was immunoSEQ multiplex PCR. The table lists 40,000 or so clones, more than 85% of them singletons, with 5% to 6% in the top ten. Sequencing was performed on CD8+ T cells from peripheral blood mononuclear cells, taken in the third trimester of pregnancy. The source is a female donor with multiple sclerosis, enrolled in a pregnancy study. The CDR3 runs from the conserved cysteine through the conserved F or W. The D gene is left open where the match is weak. For some rows the clone size is stated as once, few or many, or as a class when expanded; others skip it.

V gene	D gene	J gene	clone size	CDR3 DNA	CDR3 protein
TRBV7-9	-	TRBJ2-7	-	TGTGCCAGCAGCGCGGGATCTGGAGAGCAGTACTTC	CASSAGSGEQYF
TRBV27	TRBD2	TRBJ2-1	once	TGTGCTAGCGGGCTCCCCCCTGGGGAGCAGTTCTTC	CASGLPPGEQFF
TRBV7-5	-	TRBJ1-5	once	TGTGCCAGAAGCCCAAGGCAGGGGGCAGGCAATCAGCCCCAGCATTTT	CARSPRQGAGNQPQHF
TRBV6-1	TRBD2	TRBJ2-1	-	TGTGCCAGCAGCGGGGTCGCTAGCGGGAATCATGAGCAGTTCTTC	CASSGVASGNHEQFF
TRBV4-3	TRBD2	TRBJ2-1	-	TGCGCCAGCAGCCAACTAGCGGGAGGGCCGGGTGAGCAGTTCTTC	CASSQLAGGPGEQFF
TRBV11-3	-	TRBJ1-1	-	TGTGCCAGCAGCCTTCAGGTGGACACTGAAGCTTTCTTT	CASSLQVDTEAFF
TRBV13	-	TRBJ1-3	-	TGTGCCAGCAGCTTTAGGGGTTCGGGAAACACCATATATTTT	CASSFRGSGNTIYF
TRBV11-2	TRBD2	TRBJ2-3	once	TGTGCCAGCAGCGAATGGACTAGCGGGATCTCAGATACGCAGTATTTT	CASSEWTSGISDTQYF
TRBV11-1	-	TRBJ2-2	-	TGTGCCAGCAGCCTGACAGGTGGTCGGGCCGGGGAGCTGTTTTTT	CASSLTGGRAGELFF
TRBV9	-	TRBJ2-2	-	TGTGCCAGCAGCGTAGATGGGCGCAACACCGGGGAGCTGTTTTTT	CASSVDGRNTGELFF
TRBV20-1	-	TRBJ2-7	-	TGCAGTGCTAGAATAGAAGTCGAGCAGTACTTC	CSARIEVEQYF
TRBV19	-	TRBJ2-7	-	TGTGCCAGCAGGGTGAACGAGCAGTACTTC	CASRVNEQYF
TRBV4-3	TRBD2	TRBJ2-3	once	TGCGCCAGCAGCCCCGGGACTAGAACAGATACGCAGTATTTT	CASSPGTRTDTQYF
TRBV5-4	-	TRBJ2-5	-	TGTGCCAGCAGCTTCCGAGGGAAAGAGACCCAGTACTTC	CASSFRGKETQYF
TRBV19	TRBD2	TRBJ2-7	-	TGTGCCAGTAGCAAAAGCGGGAGGGCCTCCGAGCAGTACTTC	CASSKSGRASEQYF
TRBV4-1	TRBD1	TRBJ2-7	-	TGCGCCAGCAGCCCCGGGACAGGGGACTACGAGCAGTACTTC	CASSPGTGDYEQYF
TRBV19	TRBD2	TRBJ2-1	-	TGTGCCAGTAGTACCCGAAGGGGGCTAGCGGGAGTCAATGAGCAGTTCTTC	CASSTRRGLAGVNEQFF
TRBV27	-	TRBJ2-7	-	TGTGCCAGCAGTTCCGTAAACTACGAGCAGTACTTC	CASSSVNYEQYF
TRBV27	-	TRBJ1-5	once	TGTGCCAGCAGTTTCCGAGCGTTCAATCAGCCCCAGCATTTT	CASSFRAFNQPQHF
TRBV7-9	-	TRBJ2-7	-	TGTGCCAGCAGCCACCCGACACGTCCCTACGAGCAGTACTTC	CASSHPTRPYEQYF
TRBV7-3	TRBD2	TRBJ2-2	-	TGTGCCAGCAGCTCACGAAGCGGGGTTCCCGGGGAGCTGTTTTTT	CASSSRSGVPGELFF
TRBV4-2	TRBD2	TRBJ2-1	-	TGTGCCAGCAGCCCGGAGCTTGTGGGACTAGCGGAGCTGGCTACCTACAATGAGCAGTTCTTC	CASSPELVGLAELATYNEQFF
TRBV6-6	-	TRBJ2-7	-	TGTGCCAGCAGGACGGTGGCTAGCGAGCCCTACGAGCAGCACTTC	CASRTVASEPYEQHF
TRBV7-9	TRBD2	TRBJ2-1	-	TGTGCCAGCAGCCCTACTAGCGGGGTTGAGCAGTTCTTC	CASSPTSGVEQFF
TRBV5-4	TRBD2	TRBJ2-5	-	TGTGCCAGCAGCCCGGGGACTAGCGGGCCGAGAGGGGAGACCCAGTACTTC	CASSPGTSGPRGETQYF
TRBV7-8	-	TRBJ2-1	-	TGTGCCAGCAGTAAGACAGGTTCCAATGAGCAGTTCTTC	CASSKTGSNEQFF
TRBV27	TRBD1	TRBJ2-7	-	TGTGCCAGCAGTTTTGGACAGGGTAACGAGCAGTACTTC	CASSFGQGNEQYF
TRBV4-3	TRBD2	TRBJ2-5	-	TGCGCCAGCAGCCAAGACCGACTAGCGGCCCAAGAGACCCAGTACTTC	CASSQDRLAAQETQYF
TRBV7-2	-	TRBJ2-7	-	TGTGCCAGCACCAAGCCCGGGGCCTACGAGCAGTACTTC	CASTKPGAYEQYF
TRBV7-2	TRBD2	TRBJ2-1	-	TGTGCCAGCAGCTTAGCACTAGCGGTCAATGAGCAGTTCTTC	CASSLALAVNEQFF
TRBV7-2	-	TRBJ2-3	-	TGTGCCAGCAGCTTAGTTGCTATCACAGATACGCAGTATTTT	CASSLVAITDTQYF
TRBV6-6	-	TRBJ1-2	-	TGTGCCAGCACTCCAGGTTCCCTCTATGGCTACACCTTC	CASTPGSLYGYTF
TRBV6-5	TRBD2	TRBJ2-4	-	TGTGCCAGCAGGGGGGGACTACCTATGTCGCACATTCAGTACTTC	CASRGGLPMSHIQYF
TRBV5-4	-	TRBJ1-2	-	TGTGCCAGCAGCTTGGTGCAGGGTCCCACCCGGAACTATGGCTACACCTTC	CASSLVQGPTRNYGYTF
TRBV2	TRBD1	TRBJ2-1	-	TGTGCCAGCAGTCAGATGACAGGGGGCGGTGAGCAGTTCTTC	CASSQMTGGGEQFF
TRBV4-1	-	TRBJ2-7	-	TGCGCCAGCAGCCTCGAGGAGGCCTCCTACGAGCAGTACTTC	CASSLEEASYEQYF
TRBV9	TRBD2	TRBJ2-2	-	TGTGCCAGCAGCGTAGGTAGCGGGAGCGGTACCGGGGAGCTGTTTTTT	CASSVGSGSGTGELFF
TRBV7-8	TRBD2	TRBJ2-1	-	TGTGCCAGCCGGGGGGTTTCCTACAATGAGCAGTTCTTC	CASRGVSYNEQFF
TRBV6-1	-	TRBJ2-6	-	TGTGCCAGCAGTGATGAGAGGGTTGCTGGGGCCAACGTCCTGACTTTC	CASSDERVAGANVLTF
TRBV7-2	TRBD2	TRBJ2-3	-	TGTGCCAGCACCGTCACTCTAGCGGCTAGCACAGATACGCAGTATTTT	CASTVTLAASTDTQYF
TRBV7-9	TRBD2	TRBJ2-1	once	TGTGCCAGCAGCCCGACTACTAGCGGGGACAATGAGCAGTTCTTC	CASSPTTSGDNEQFF
TRBV4-1	-	TRBJ1-5	-	TGCGCCAGCAGCCAAGCCCCACCGCTCGGTAGCAATCAGCCCCAGCATTTT	CASSQAPPLGSNQPQHF
TRBV15	TRBD1	TRBJ2-7	-	TGTGCCACCAGCGATGGACAGGGGCATTCCTACGAGCAGTACTTC	CATSDGQGHSYEQYF
TRBV13	TRBD2	TRBJ2-7	-	TGTGCCAGCAGCTCCCACCCCGGGACTAGCGTATTCAGCGAGCAGTACTTC	CASSSHPGTSVFSEQYF